The 26 T cell receptor beta chains below were found in one sample sequenced in a study of regulatory T cells in long-lasting Graves disease. Arm-PCR of CDR3 regions and iRepertoire HTBI primers were the basis on which TCR beta libraries were built. TCRdb re-derived calls from the multiplex PCR reads in MiXCR, one entry per CDR3 protein. The sample includes more than 650,000 distinct CDR3 sequences, around 32% seen only once; the top ten take about 42%. Time point described: persistent/refractory GD, antithyroid drugs over 5 years with positive TRAb. PBMCs provided the RNA from which the TCR library was made. The specimen was peripheral blood mononuclear cells (PBMCs), collected when the disease was refractory, from a patient treated with antithyroid drugs. These receptors originate from a female donor with Graves disease.

J is TRBJ2-7 and V is TRBV9, with 9 bases matching TRBD2. Germline V gene sequence: CDR1 SGDLS, CDR2 YYNGEE. V was clipped by 4 bases and J by 2 bases; unmatched bases: 4. The CDR3 runs to 14 residues. Here the CDR3 reads CASSPSGATYEQYF. The CDR3 DNA sequence: TGTGCCAGCAGCCCTAGCGGGGCAACCTACGAGCAGTACTTC.

The chain links TRBV20-1 to TRBJ1-2; D gene unclear. CDR3 length: 11 amino acids. Germline CDR1 and CDR2: DFQATT and SNEGSKA (reference sequence). V lost 0 bases and J lost 12, with 11 bases in between. Here the CDR3 DNA reads TGCAGTGCTAGAGAGGACGGCGTGCACACCTTC. It codes for CSAREDGVHTF.

This clonotype was detected only once. The rearrangement uses TRBV7-9 and TRBJ2-7; 7 nucleotides line up with TRBD1. This CDR3 spans 15 amino acids. Germline CDR1 SEHNR, CDR2 FQNEAQ (reference sequence). Losses at the gene ends were 3 bases for V and 2 bases for J; bases not matched to a gene: 7. This CDR3 is CASSFRTGRPYEQYF. DNA of the CDR3: TGTGCCAGCAGCTTCCGGACAGGAAGGCCCTACGAGCAGTACTTC.

There are a few counts of this clonotype. J is TRBJ1-2 and V is TRBV19; D is uncertain. V lost 7 bases to trimming and J lost 2 bases, with 17 bases between them. Germline V gene data show CDR1 as LNHDA and CDR2 as SQIVND (reference sequence). The CDR3 contains 15 residues. CDR3: CASIRSTAMNYGYTF. The CDR3 coding sequence is TGTGCCAGTATTCGGTCTACCGCCATGAACTATGGCTACACCTTC.

This clonotype occurred a few times. The chain joins TRBV6-5 to TRBJ1-6; a weak D match, TRBD1 (5 bases). Per germline, CDR1 MNHEY and CDR2 SVGAGI. The ends were cut back, 2 bases at V and 8 bases at J, with 13 bases in the middle. There are 15 residues in the CDR3. CDR3 sequence (DNA): TGTGCCAGCAGTTACCAGATCGGGGGACATTCACCCCTCCACTTT. Translated: CASSYQIGGHSPLHF.

Only a few counts were recorded for this clonotype. The chain's CDR3 is CASSLGLQPYEQYF. In DNA, the CDR3 is TGTGCCAGCAGTTTGGGACTCCAACCCTACGAGCAGTACTTC. The chain couples TRBV27 to TRBJ2-7; TRBD2 is a possible D gene (6 bases). Trimming shortened V by 3 bases and J by 2 bases, and 11 bases separated the two germline ends. The V gene's germline CDR1 is MNHEY and CDR2 SMNVEV (reference sequence). The CDR3 has 14 residues.

This chain links TRBV11-3 with TRBJ2-1, with a possible D match to TRBD2 (5 bases). Trimming stripped 6 bases from V and 0 bases from J, with 15 bases between. Germline V CDR1 and CDR2: SGHNT, YENEEA. The CDR3 is 16 amino acids. For the CDR3, the DNA is TGTGCCAGCAGGCAAAGGACGGGGAGCTCCTACAATGAGCAGTTCTTC. Its protein product is CASRQRTGSSYNEQFF.

This clonotype occurred once. CDR3 amino acids: CASSQEARDDGYTF. The CDR3 region has the DNA TGTGCCAGCAGCCAAGAAGCCAGGGACGATGGCTACACCTTC. The J gene is TRBJ1-2, the V gene TRBV14; maybe TRBD1 (5 bases). CDR1 is SGHDN, CDR2 FVKESK, per germline. With 0 bases removed from V and 6 bases from J, the gap between germline ends came to 11 bases. This CDR3 is 14 amino acids long.

This chain uses TRBV5-1 with TRBJ2-2; the D is unclear. The CDR3 sequence is 14 residues long. Germline loops: CDR1 SGHRS, CDR2 YFSETQ. Trimming shortened V by 4 bases and J by 7 bases, and 14 bases separated the two germline ends. CDR3 sequence reads: CASSAVALGGELFF. CDR3 nucleotide sequence: TGCGCCAGCAGCGCAGTTGCCCTGGGCGGGGAGCTGTTTTTT.

The gene calls are TRBV9 and TRBJ1-5; TRBD1 agrees at 7 bases. The CDR3 has 14 amino acids. J was trimmed by 7 bases and V by 3 bases; bases with no gene match: 7. Germline CDR1 SGDLS, CDR2 YYNGEE. CDR3: CASSGTGVGQPQHF. The CDR3 nucleotides are TGTGCCAGCAGCGGTACAGGGGTAGGGCAGCCCCAGCATTTT.

This clonotype was recorded a few times. The rearrangement uses TRBV2 and TRBJ1-1; tentatively, D is TRBD1 (6 bases). The germline gives CDR1 SNHLY, CDR2 FYNNEI. This CDR3 has 17 amino acids. Trimming shortened V by 3 bases and J by 0 bases, and 17 bases separated the two germline ends. The CDR3 is CASSDWVQGPMNTEAFF. CDR3 nucleotide sequence: TGTGCCAGCAGTGATTGGGTACAGGGCCCCATGAACACTGAAGCTTTCTTT.

The V call is TRBV20-1, the J call TRBJ2-5; the match to TRBD2 covers 7 bases. The V gene's germline CDR1 is DFQATT and CDR2 SNEGSKA (reference sequence). Germline trimming cut 6 bases from V and 4 bases from J; bases unmatched to any gene: 14. The CDR3 is made up of 15 amino acids. The CDR3 loop is CSASPGRELIETQYF. CDR3 DNA sequence: TGCAGTGCCAGCCCTGGGCGGGAGCTTATAGAGACCCAGTACTTC.

The chain couples TRBV29-1 to TRBJ1-3; D is ambiguous. V dropped 6 bases and J dropped 0 bases, with 9 bases sitting between them. In germline, CDR1 is SQVTM, CDR2 ANQGSEA. This CDR3 is 13 amino acids long. CDR3 bases: TGCAGCGTCCGGATGAGCTCTGGAAACACCATATATTTT. This codes for CSVRMSSGNTIYF.

The chain combines TRBV2 with TRBJ1-1; D is perhaps TRBD1 (5 bases). The CDR3 consists of 15 residues. Germline CDR1 is SNHLY and CDR2 is FYNNEI. V gave up 3 bases and J gave up 1 base, with 12 bases separating them. The CDR3 is CASSDMGRGNTEAFF. The CDR3 DNA reads as TGTGCCAGCAGTGATATGGGGCGGGGGAACACTGAAGCTTTCTTT.

This clonotype has more than one count but fewer than ten. CDR3 region: CAWRGILGGQYF. CDR3 DNA sequence: TGTGCCTGGAGGGGCATCTTGGGGGGCCAGTACTTC. The chain employs TRBV30 and TRBJ2-5; possibly TRBD2 for D (6 bases). The CDR3 is 12 amino acids. CDR1 is GTSNPN and CDR2 is SVGIG in the germline V gene (reference sequence). Trimming shortened V by 3 bases and J by 10 bases, and 15 bases separated the two germline ends.

V and J are TRBV15 and TRBJ1-6; D remains ambiguous. With 1 base removed from V and 7 bases from J, the gap between germline ends came to 5 bases. Germline CDR1 is LNHNV and CDR2 is YYDKDF (reference sequence). The CDR3 is 13 residues long. The CDR3 coding sequence is TGTGCCACCAGCAGAGTGCAGAATTCACCCCTCCACTTT. The encoded protein is CATSRVQNSPLHF.

This clonotype was counted at least ten times. This sequence joins TRBV2 and TRBJ1-5; D gene unclear. V lost 1 base, J lost 11 bases, and 9 bases lay in between. The CDR3 length is 12 residues. CDR1 is SNHLY, CDR2 FYNNEI, per germline. In DNA form, the CDR3 reads TGTGCCAGCAGTGAAGATGGAATGGCCCAGCATTTT. Protein: CASSEDGMAQHF.

The chain employs TRBV3-1 and TRBJ1-4; unclear D gene. The CDR3 contains 16 residues. V was shortened by 4 bases and J by 0 bases, with 12 bases between the two germline ends. The germline gives CDR1 LGHDT, CDR2 YNNKEL (reference sequence). CDR3 nucleotide sequence: TGTGCCAGCAGCCCGAATGCTCTCCCAACTAATGAAAAACTGTTTTTT. It translates to CASSPNALPTNEKLFF.

This clonotype was seen ten or more times. The J gene is TRBJ1-2, the V gene TRBV12-3 or TRBV12-4; 7 bases align to TRBD1. The CDR3 is made up of 11 amino acids. The ends lost 10 bases at V and 4 bases at J; junction bases unmatched: 3. CDR3 bases: TGTGCCACCGGGACAGCCTATGGCTACACCTTC. The encoded protein is CATGTAYGYTF.

Here the CDR3 reads CASSQGHGNTEAFF. The CDR3 nucleotides are TGTGCCAGCAGCCAAGGGCACGGGAACACTGAAGCTTTCTTT. The V gene is TRBV4-2, the J gene TRBJ1-1; D is undetermined. The length of the CDR3 is 14 residues. From germline, CDR1 is LGHNA and CDR2 YNFKEQ. The V gene lost 1 base and the J gene lost 1 base, with 7 bases spanning the gap.

There are a few counts of this clonotype. The genes are TRBV7-9 and TRBJ2-2; no reliable D call. CDR3 length: 16 amino acids. Germline V gene lookup returns CDR1 SEHNR and CDR2 FQNEAQ (reference sequence). Trimming cost V 2 bases and J 2 bases, with 12 bases left between them. The CDR3 loop reads CASSLIVGINTGELFF. Written as DNA, the CDR3 is TGTGCCAGCAGCTTAATAGTGGGGATTAACACCGGGGAGCTGTTTTTT.

The rearrangement uses TRBV27 and TRBJ1-2; 8 positions match TRBD1. Germline trimming cut 6 bases from V and 7 bases from J; bases unmatched to any gene: 13. CDR3 length: 15 amino acids. CDR1 MNHEY and CDR2 SMNVEV come from the germline V gene (reference sequence). CDR3 sequence: CASRTLTGAGSGYTF. In nucleotides, the CDR3 is TGTGCCAGCAGGACATTGACAGGGGCAGGGTCTGGCTACACCTTC.

The CDR3 here is CAISGSGGETQYF. As DNA, the CDR3 is TGTGCCATCAGTGGGTCAGGGGGGGAGACCCAGTACTTC. The J gene is TRBJ2-5, the V gene TRBV10-3, with D perhaps TRBD1 (7 bases). CDR1 is ENHRY and CDR2 is SYGVKD in the germline V gene. The CDR3 consists of 13 residues. Trimming shortened V by 4 bases and J by 5 bases, and 11 bases separated the two germline ends.

V usage is TRBV20-1 and J usage is TRBJ1-4, with 8 bases that match TRBD1. V was pared by 0 bases and J by 7 bases, with 4 bases of the junction left unmatched. The CDR3 loop spans 14 amino acids. From germline, CDR1 is DFQATT and CDR2 SNEGSKA (reference sequence). CDR3 amino acids: CSARDPRGPEKLFF. CDR3 in DNA: TGCAGTGCTAGAGATCCCAGGGGGCCTGAAAAACTGTTTTTT.

The chain uses TRBV7-9 and TRBJ2-5; D is possibly TRBD2 (6 bases). V was cut by 2 bases and J by 5 bases, with 15 bases left in between. This CDR3 comprises 15 residues. Germline V CDR1 and CDR2: SEHNR, FQNEAQ (reference sequence). In nucleotides, the CDR3 is TGTGCCAGCAGCTTAAGGATGGGGGAGGCGGAGACCCAGTACTTC. Protein: CASSLRMGEAETQYF.

This clonotype has only a few counts. V usage is TRBV7-2 and J usage is TRBJ2-5; D perhaps matches TRBD1 (6 bases). The length of the CDR3 is 15 residues. Germline V lookup: CDR1 SGHTA, CDR2 FQGNSA. Trimming stripped 4 bases from V and 1 base from J, with 13 bases between. The DNA of the CDR3 is TGTGCCAGCAGCTCAATAACAGGGACCCAAGAGACCCAGTACTTC. Translating it yields CASSSITGTQETQYF.